Here is one TCR beta chain with its context. What it recognizes is unknown. V was shortened by 3 bases and J by 8 bases, with 17 bases between the two germline ends. Germline CDR1 LNHDA, CDR2 SQIVND (reference sequence). The CDR3 contains 16 residues. The data originate from a study of Ad26.COV2.S vaccination and SARS-CoV-2 variants. Study as a whole: Administration of Ad26.COV2.S was intramuscular, either once or twice 56 days apart.

Treatment of the sample: some 20 received Ad26.COV2.S at low or high dose, single or two shots; about 5 received placebo; per-sample allocation not given. Day 63 after the first vaccine or placebo injection was the time point for sampling. This vaccine is an Ad26 vector that expresses the Wuhan-strain SARS-CoV-2 spike. TCRdb's copy holds only in-frame clones and misses some; the assay was immunoSEQ multiplex PCR. This sample has 250,000 or so clones, with roughly nine tenths found just once. Study-wide results and limits: The TCR-based breadth and depth measures might underestimate overall T cell responses.

The TCR originated in a person aged 18-60 years who received the Ad26.COV2.S COVID-19 vaccine or a placebo. The sequencing here drew on peripheral blood, taken in a trial of Ad26.COV2.S vaccine versus placebo. The chain joins TRBV19 to TRBJ1-6; TRBD1 is a possible D gene (6 bases). DNA for the CDR3: TGTGCCAGTAGTATCATTTTAACAGGGCGATATTCACCCCTCCACTTT. Translation: CASSIILTGRYSPLHF.